A selection of T cell receptor beta chains follows, all from one sample in a study of T cell responses to AZD1222 COVID-19 vaccine. Method: immunoSEQ multiplex PCR; TCRdb's copy keeps in-frame clones and lacks some. Counted here are some 200,000 clones, around nine tenths occurring once; the ten biggest clones make up less than 4.5%. Material: peripheral blood, obtained 28 days after the second dose of the MenACWY control vaccine. The receptors originated from an adult who received the MenACWY meningococcal vaccine as a control. CDR3s include the opening cysteine and the closing phenylalanine or tryptophan. The D gene is left open where the match is weak. Some rows have no size entry. The others give once, few or many, or a class for an expanded clone.

d_call,clone_size,j_call,cdr3_length,v_call,cdr3_aa,cdr3_nt
TRBD1,-,TRBJ1-6,14,TRBV6-6,CASRGQGLNSPLHF,TGTGCCAGCAGGGGACAGGGCCTTAATTCACCCCTCCACTTT
-,-,TRBJ2-5,12,TRBV5-1,CASSHPGETQYF,TGCGCCAGCAGCCACCCGGGGGAGACCCAGTACTTC
-,-,TRBJ1-4,15,TRBV7-9,CASSLALDLNEKLFF,TGTGCCAGCAGCTTAGCGCTTGACCTTAATGAAAAACTGTTTTTT
-,-,TRBJ1-1,13,TRBV5-5,CASSQTANTEAFF,TGTGCCAGCAGCCAAACCGCGAACACTGAAGCTTTCTTT
-,-,TRBJ1-2,13,TRBV6-5,CASSQGQNDGYTF,TGTGCCAGCAGCCAAGGACAGAACGATGGCTACACCTTC
-,-,TRBJ1-2,15,TRBV7-9,CASSLSGPHGYGYTF,TGTGCCAGCAGCTTATCAGGGCCACATGGCTATGGCTACACCTTC
TRBD1,-,TRBJ1-5,15,TRBV15,CATAGQGYSNQPQHF,TGTGCCACCGCGGGACAGGGGTATAGCAATCAGCCCCAGCATTTT
TRBD2,-,TRBJ2-7,16,TRBV24-1,CATSDPGSGIPYEQYF,TGTGCCACCAGTGATCCCGGTAGCGGGATTCCCTACGAGCAGTACTTC
TRBD2,-,TRBJ2-3,14,TRBV12-5,CAGSPGLGTDTQYF,TGTGCTGGTTCCCCGGGACTAGGGACAGATACGCAGTATTTT
-,-,TRBJ1-5,13,TRBV15,CATSAGSNQPQHF,TGTGCCACCAGTGCCGGGAGTAATCAGCCCCAGCATTTT
-,-,TRBJ1-1,15,TRBV9,CASSVVGRGDAEAFF,TGTGCCAGCAGCGTAGTGGGCAGGGGAGACGCTGAAGCTTTCTTT
-,once,TRBJ2-3,15,TRBV10-3,CAISESTTGKDTQYF,TGTGCCATCAGTGAGTCTACAACAGGGAAGGACACGCAGTATTTT
-,-,TRBJ1-2,14,TRBV5-1,CASSLQIANYGYTF,TGCGCCAGCAGCCTCCAGATAGCTAACTATGGCTACACCTTC
TRBD1,-,TRBJ1-5,14,TRBV18,CASSPGQTNQPQHF,TGTGCCAGCTCACCGGGACAGACCAATCAGCCCCAGCATTTT
-,-,TRBJ1-5,14,TRBV3-1/TRBV3-2,CANSRSGPPQPQHF,TGTGCCAACAGCCGCTCAGGGCCCCCACAGCCCCAGCATTTT
TRBD1,-,TRBJ2-5,13,TRBV3-1/TRBV3-2,CASSRTGVETQYF,TGTGCCAGCAGCCGGACAGGGGTAGAGACCCAGTACTTC
-,-,TRBJ1-1,11,TRBV29-1,CSGGEETEAFF,TGCAGCGGGGGAGAGGAGACTGAAGCTTTCTTT
TRBD2,-,TRBJ2-1,14,TRBV2,CASSPLRDGGEQFF,TGTGCCAGCAGCCCCCTCCGGGACGGGGGGGAGCAGTTCTTC
-,-,TRBJ1-5,13,TRBV7-6,CASSSDSNQPQHF,TGTGCCAGCAGCTCGGACAGCAATCAGCCCCAGCATTTT
-,-,TRBJ2-1,13,TRBV27,CASSLSSYNEQFF,TGTGCCAGCAGTTTAAGTAGTTACAATGAGCAGTTCTTC
TRBD2,-,TRBJ2-7,14,TRBV28,CASRRTSEYYEQYF,TGTGCCAGCAGGAGGACTAGTGAATACTACGAGCAGTACTTC
-,-,TRBJ1-6,14,TRBV6-2/TRBV6-3,CASSIRPTNSPLHF,TGTGCCAGCAGTATTCGGCCGACGAATTCACCCCTCCACTTT
TRBD2,-,TRBJ2-1,15,TRBV7-2,CASSSRAGGGNEQFF,TGTGCCAGCAGCTCCCGGGCGGGAGGTGGCAATGAGCAGTTCTTC
-,-,TRBJ2-1,18,TRBV28,CASSSPGGAGVVYNEQFF,TGTGCCAGCAGTTCCCCTGGGGGGGCGGGAGTCGTCTACAATGAGCAGTTCTTC
-,once,TRBJ1-1,14,TRBV19,CASSNQGPGTEAFF,TGTGCCAGTAGTAATCAGGGGCCGGGAACTGAAGCTTTCTTT
TRBD2,-,TRBJ2-1,16,TRBV5-4,CASSSPGGIRGNEQFF,TGTGCCAGCAGCTCACCGGGAGGGATTAGGGGCAATGAGCAGTTCTTC
TRBD1,-,TRBJ1-5,16,TRBV19,CASSPFRDSFNQPQHF,TGTGCCAGTAGTCCTTTCCGGGACAGTTTCAATCAGCCCCAGCATTTT
-,-,TRBJ2-7,16,TRBV5-6,CASSLAGGHNPGEQYF,TGTGCCAGCAGCTTGGCCGGGGGACACAACCCGGGGGAGCAGTACTTC
-,-,TRBJ2-7,14,TRBV5-4,CASSLNADSYEQYF,TGTGCCAGCAGCTTAAATGCGGACTCCTACGAGCAGTACTTC
-,-,TRBJ2-7,14,TRBV18,CASSPNGGWYEQYF,TGTGCCAGCTCACCAAACGGGGGTTGGTACGAGCAGTACTTC
-,few,TRBJ1-4,14,TRBV2,CASSGAPANEKLFF,TGTGCCAGCAGTGGGGCACCGGCTAATGAAAAACTGTTTTTT
-,-,TRBJ2-3,15,TRBV28,CASSLAGLYTDTQYF,TGTGCCAGCAGTTTAGCGGGGTTATACACAGATACGCAGTATTTT
-,-,TRBJ1-4,15,TRBV27,CASSPHPATNEKLFF,TGTGCCAGCAGCCCTCATCCTGCAACTAATGAAAAACTGTTTTTT
-,-,TRBJ2-3,16,TRBV18,CASSPPQRVSTDTQYF,TGTGCCAGCTCACCACCGCAGCGGGTTAGCACAGATACGCAGTATTTT
TRBD2,-,TRBJ2-2,18,TRBV28,CASSQRLAGVYRTGELFF,TGTGCCAGCAGTCAGAGACTAGCGGGAGTTTATCGCACCGGGGAGCTGTTTTTT
-,-,TRBJ1-2,15,TRBV27,CASRATGASNYGYTF,TGTGCCAGCAGAGCGACGGGAGCCTCTAACTATGGCTACACCTTC
TRBD2,-,TRBJ2-1,15,TRBV11-3,CASSSGLAPNNEQFF,TGTGCCAGCAGCTCCGGACTAGCGCCTAACAATGAGCAGTTCTTC
-,-,TRBJ2-7,16,TRBV18,CASSPGEGLGFYEQYF,TGTGCCAGCTCACCGGGAGAGGGTCTTGGGTTCTACGAGCAGTACTTC
-,-,TRBJ2-5,15,TRBV2,CASSERTQSGETQYF,TGTGCCAGCAGTGAACGGACCCAATCGGGAGAGACCCAGTACTTC
-,-,TRBJ2-7,14,TRBV18,CASSPPTGSYEQYF,TGTGCCAGCTCACCACCGACCGGGTCTTACGAGCAGTACTTC
-,-,TRBJ2-4,15,TRBV2,CASSETEKAKNIQYF,TGTGCCAGCAGTGAAACGGAGAAAGCCAAAAACATTCAGTACTTC
-,-,TRBJ1-6,14,TRBV19,CASGPGDYNSPLHF,TGTGCCAGTGGCCCCGGTGACTATAATTCACCCCTCCACTTT
-,-,TRBJ1-5,16,TRBV28,CATEKTEGLGHQPQHF,TGTGCCACCGAGAAAACGGAGGGACTTGGGCATCAGCCCCAGCATTTT
TRBD2,once,TRBJ2-7,15,TRBV11-3,CASIARGGPPHEQYF,TGTGCCAGCATCGCTCGGGGGGGCCCTCCCCACGAGCAGTACTTC
-,-,TRBJ1-2,15,TRBV9,CASSVVLSVDYGYTF,TGTGCCAGCAGCGTAGTGCTTTCGGTGGACTATGGCTACACCTTC
-,-,TRBJ1-6,16,TRBV3-1/TRBV3-2,CASSQAGAPPDSPLHF,TGTGCCAGCAGCCAGGCCGGGGCTCCCCCGGATTCACCCCTCCACTTT
-,-,TRBJ2-2,13,TRBV10-2,CASSDSSPGELFF,TGCGCCAGCAGTGACTCTAGTCCCGGGGAGCTGTTTTTT
-,-,TRBJ2-5,13,TRBV30,CAWRAARQETQYF,TGTGCCTGGAGGGCGGCTAGGCAAGAGACCCAGTACTTC
TRBD1,-,TRBJ2-1,16,TRBV20-1,CSASTGTGGVGNEQFF,TGCAGTGCTAGTACAGGGACAGGGGGCGTCGGCAATGAGCAGTTCTTC